Below are 9 T cell receptor beta chains sequenced from a single sample in a study of identical twins. TCRdb itself ran the 5' RACE reads through MiXCR, one entry per CDR3 protein. In the table there are about 720,000 distinct CDR3 sequences, 8% to 9% of which are singletons. These data were likewise used in another study, on yellow fever vaccine responses in identical twins.

Sequencing was carried out using PBMCs. The receptors derive from a woman under 30 in good health.

The table lists this clonotype with a few counts. The chain recombines TRBV4-3 with TRBJ2-7; the D gene could be TRBD1 or TRBD2 (5 bases each). CDR3 length equals 15 residues. Trimming took 0 bases from V and 4 from J, leaving 13 bases between them. Germline values: CDR1 LGHNA, CDR2 YSLEER. CDR3 amino acids: CASSQDRDGIYEQYF. CDR3 coding DNA: TGCGCCAGCAGCCAAGACCGGGACGGCATATACGAGCAGTACTTC.

The chain is built from TRBV20-1 and TRBJ2-3, with D perhaps being TRBD1 or TRBD2 (5 bases each). Trimming shortened V by 5 bases and J by 2 bases, and 14 bases separated the two germline ends. The CDR3 has 14 amino acids. The germline V gene encodes CDR1 DFQATT and CDR2 SNEGSKA (reference sequence). The CDR3 bases are TGCAGTGCTCCCTACTGGGACGCCACAGATACGCAGTATTTT. Protein sequence: CSAPYWDATDTQYF.

This clonotype appeared many times. V usage is TRBV5-1 and J usage is TRBJ2-5, with TRBD1 identical over 7 bases. V gave up 3 bases and J gave up 3 bases; unmatched junction bases: 8. The CDR3 has 15 amino acids. Germline V gene data show CDR1 as SGHRS and CDR2 as YFSETQ. The CDR3: CASSSPGQTKETQYF. CDR3 bases: TGCGCCAGCAGCTCACCGGGACAGACTAAAGAGACCCAGTACTTC.

In its sample, this clonotype was seen many times. This chain connects TRBV11-1 to TRBJ2-7; D might be TRBD1 (6 bases). V dropped 4 bases and J dropped 3 bases, with 10 bases sitting between them. The length of the CDR3 is 13 residues. Germline assignment: CDR1 SGHAT and CDR2 FQDESV (reference sequence). The CDR3 loop is CASSSRGNYEQYF. CDR3 DNA: TGTGCCAGCAGCTCCAGGGGAAACTACGAGCAGTACTTC.

The chain couples TRBV15 to TRBJ2-2; 8 bases agree with TRBD2. From germline, CDR1 is LNHNV and CDR2 YYDKDF (reference sequence). The trim removed 5 bases at V and 2 bases at J, leaving 7 bases unmatched. The CDR3 is made up of 16 amino acids. The CDR3 sequence: CATSSASGLNTGELFF. The CDR3 DNA reads TGTGCCACCAGCTCGGCTAGCGGGCTAAACACCGGGGAGCTGTTTTTT.

V usage is TRBV28 and J usage is TRBJ2-5, with D perhaps TRBD2 (6 bases). Per the germline V gene, CDR1 is MDHEN and CDR2 is SYDVKM. V was shortened by 7 bases and J by 2 bases, with 11 bases between the two germline ends. The CDR3 runs 13 residues. CDR3 in DNA: TGTGCCAGCAATCAAGGAGGGCAAGAGACCCAGTACTTC. This gives the protein CASNQGGQETQYF. The full variable domain, rest sourced from reference TRBV28 and TRBJ2-5, is DVKVTQSSRYLVKRTGEKVFLECVQDMDHENMFWYRQDPGLGLRLIYFSYDVKMKEKGDIPEGYSVSREKKERFSLILESASTNQTSMYLCASNQGGQETQYFGPGTRLLVL.

The gene calls are TRBV4-2 and TRBJ2-4, with TRBD1 as a possible D gene (6 bases). The CDR3 sequence is 17 residues long. Germline values: CDR1 LGHNA, CDR2 YNFKEQ. The V gene lost 0 bases and the J gene lost 0 bases, with 12 bases spanning the gap. The CDR3 loop is CASSQDPGAIAKNIQYF. DNA for the CDR3: TGTGCCAGCAGCCAAGACCCAGGGGCCATAGCCAAAAACATTCAGTACTTC.

V is TRBV6-1 and J is TRBJ2-5, with 12 bases that match TRBD2. The CDR3 runs 16 residues. J lost 5 bases, V lost 6 bases, and 10 bases had no gene match. The germline gives CDR1 MNHNS, CDR2 SASEGT. CDR3 DNA: TGTGCCAGCAGGCCTTCTAGCGGGAGGGCCGGGGAGACCCAGTACTTC. Residues: CASRPSSGRAGETQYF.

This clonotype appeared many times. V usage is TRBV5-5 and J usage is TRBJ1-2; TRBD1 agrees at 7 bases. Germline V gives CDR1 SGHKS, CDR2 YYEKEE (reference sequence). The CDR3 has 14 amino acids. V shed 5 bases and J 8 bases; nucleotides not matched to a gene: 12. The CDR3: CASRRTTGVWGYTF. The CDR3 nucleotides are TGTGCCAGCAGGCGGACAACAGGGGTTTGGGGCTACACCTTC.